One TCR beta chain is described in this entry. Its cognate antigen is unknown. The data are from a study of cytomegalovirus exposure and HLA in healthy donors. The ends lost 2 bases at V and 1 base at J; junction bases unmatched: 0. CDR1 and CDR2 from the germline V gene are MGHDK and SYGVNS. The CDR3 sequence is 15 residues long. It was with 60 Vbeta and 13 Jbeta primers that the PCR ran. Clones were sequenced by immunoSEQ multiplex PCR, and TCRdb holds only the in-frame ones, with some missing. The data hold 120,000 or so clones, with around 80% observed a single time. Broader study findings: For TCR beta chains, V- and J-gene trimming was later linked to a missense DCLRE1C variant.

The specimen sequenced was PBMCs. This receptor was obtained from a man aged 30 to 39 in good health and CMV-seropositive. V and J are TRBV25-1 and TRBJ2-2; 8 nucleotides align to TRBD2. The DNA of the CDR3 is TGTGCCAGCAGTGAACTAGCGGGGAACACCGGGGAGCTGTTTTTT. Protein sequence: CASSELAGNTGELFF. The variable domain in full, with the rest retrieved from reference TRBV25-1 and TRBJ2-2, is EADIYQTPRYLVIGTGKKITLECSQTMGHDKMYWYQQDPGMELHLIHYSYGVNSTEKGDLSSESTVSRIRTEHFPLTLESARPSHTSQYLCASSELAGNTGELFFGEGSRLTVL.